This T cell receptor beta chain was observed in a study of blood T cell repertoires in COVID-19. Per the authors' pipeline: From reference gene primer amplification, estimates of nucleated cell counts were derived. Method: immunoSEQ multiplex PCR; TCRdb's copy keeps in-frame clones and lacks some. V, J and clone size were drawn from that table, and D and trimming were deduced from the DNA. The sample consists of 390,000 or so clones, around nine tenths of them appearing once. Trimming cost V 4 bases and J 0 bases; bases outside gene matches: 10. The length of the CDR3 is 19 residues. Germline lookup yields CDR1 LGHDT and CDR2 YNNKEL (reference sequence).

This sequence joins TRBV3-1 (or the pseudogene TRBV3-2) and TRBJ2-3, with 13 nucleotides matching TRBD2. The sequencing input was PBMCs or T cells enriched from blood (not recorded which). This receptor was obtained from a woman between 50 and 59 years old who had recovered from COVID-19. The chain's CDR3 is CASSRNQLAGGSSTDTQYF. For the CDR3, the DNA is TGTGCCAGCAGCCGAAACCAACTAGCGGGGGGGTCTAGCACAGATACGCAGTATTTT.